This T cell receptor (beta chain) was captured in a study of T cells in Graves' hyperthyroidism and ophthalmopathy. From RNA transcripts, TCR beta CDR3 regions were amplified. During a first-round RT-PCR of the TCR CDR3, the HTBI primer set was used. TCRdb re-called the multiplex PCR reads through MiXCR, storing one row per CDR3 protein. The sample gives about 400,000 distinct CDR3 sequences, approximately 13% of which show up once; 5.3% is in the top ten. The CDR3 loop spans 19 amino acids. V shed 3 bases and J 8 bases; nucleotides not matched to a gene: 19. The germline CDR1 and CDR2 sequences are DFQATT and SNEGSKA (reference sequence). This clonotype was recorded many times. Exclusion criteria comprised uncontrolled infection, other autoimmune disease, pregnancy or lactation.

V is TRBV20-1 and J is TRBJ2-1, with 13 bases lining up with TRBD2. The receptor's source is a woman aged 18-29 years with Graves' hyperthyroidism. The source material was blood. Here the CDR3 reads CSARKPGLAGRASGDEQFF. The CDR3 DNA sequence: TGCAGTGCTAGGAAACCGGGACTAGCGGGAAGGGCGTCTGGAGATGAGCAGTTCTTC.